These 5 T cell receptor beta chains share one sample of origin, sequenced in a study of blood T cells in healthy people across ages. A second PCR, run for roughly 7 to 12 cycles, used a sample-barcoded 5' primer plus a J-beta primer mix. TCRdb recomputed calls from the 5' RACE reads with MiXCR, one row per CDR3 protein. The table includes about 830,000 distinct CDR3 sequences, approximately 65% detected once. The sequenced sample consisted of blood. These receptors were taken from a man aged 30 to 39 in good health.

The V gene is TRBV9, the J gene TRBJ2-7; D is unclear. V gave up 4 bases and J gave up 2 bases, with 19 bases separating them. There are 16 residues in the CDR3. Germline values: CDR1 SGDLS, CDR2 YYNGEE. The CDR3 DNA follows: TGTGCCAGCAGCCCGTCTCCCGTGCCTCAAGCCTACGAGCAGTACTTC. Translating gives CASSPSPVPQAYEQYF.

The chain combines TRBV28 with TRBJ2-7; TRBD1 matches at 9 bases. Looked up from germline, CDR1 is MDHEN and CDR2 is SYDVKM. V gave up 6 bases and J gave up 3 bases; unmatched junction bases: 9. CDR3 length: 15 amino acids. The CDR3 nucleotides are TGTGCCAGCAGCCGCGGGACAGGGAAGCTCTACGAGCAGTACTTC. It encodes CASSRGTGKLYEQYF. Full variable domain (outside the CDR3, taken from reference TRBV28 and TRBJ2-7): DVKVTQSSRYLVKRTGEKVFLECVQDMDHENMFWYRQDPGLGLRLIYFSYDVKMKEKGDIPEGYSVSREKKERFSLILESASTNQTSMYLCASSRGTGKLYEQYFGPGTRLTVT.

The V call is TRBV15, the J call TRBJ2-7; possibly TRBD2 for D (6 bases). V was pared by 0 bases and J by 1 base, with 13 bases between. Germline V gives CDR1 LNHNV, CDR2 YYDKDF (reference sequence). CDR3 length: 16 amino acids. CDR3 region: CATSRDRGSSSYEQYF. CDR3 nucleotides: TGTGCCACCAGCAGAGACCGGGGGTCTTCATCCTACGAGCAGTACTTC.

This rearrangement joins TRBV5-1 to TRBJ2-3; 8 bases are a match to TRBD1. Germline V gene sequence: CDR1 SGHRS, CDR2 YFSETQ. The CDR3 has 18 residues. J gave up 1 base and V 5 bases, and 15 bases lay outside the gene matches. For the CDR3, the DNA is TGCGCCAGCAGGATCTACCGCGGACAGGGCGGCGGCACAGATACGCAGTATTTT. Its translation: CASRIYRGQGGGTDTQYF.

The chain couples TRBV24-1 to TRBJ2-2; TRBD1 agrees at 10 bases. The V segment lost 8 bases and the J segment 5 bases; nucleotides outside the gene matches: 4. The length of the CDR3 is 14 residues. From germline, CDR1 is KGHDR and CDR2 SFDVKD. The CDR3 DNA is TGTGCCACCAAGACGGGACAGGGGACCGGGGAGCTGTTTTTT. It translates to CATKTGQGTGELFF.